These 15 T cell receptor beta chains originate from one sample sequenced in a study of human T cells and chemical hapten exposure. This sample's time point: patch test 2, 6 weeks after DPC sensitization. Treatment in this sample: therapeutic diphenylcyclopropenone sensitization with weekly scalp DPC. One entry per CDR3 protein results from TCRdb running MiXCR on the RACE reads. The data contain tens of thousands of distinct CDR3 sequences, around 6.7% of them singletons. The input for sequencing was whole blood, taken in connection with sensitization to the hapten diphenylcyclopropenone (DPC). These receptors were collected from a woman aged 25 to 39 with alopecia areata. Some clones in this sample may be carry-over from other donors' samples.

This chain joins TRBV11-2 and TRBJ1-4; D remains ambiguous. The germline V gene has CDR1 SGHAT and CDR2 FQNNGV. This CDR3 is built from 15 residues. Trimming shortened V by 6 bases and J by 8 bases, and 19 bases separated the two germline ends. CDR3 coding DNA: TGTGCCAGCAGACACAACCGCGGACCGATGGAAAAACTGTTTTTT. Translated, it gives CASRHNRGPMEKLFF.

This clonotype was seen ten or more times. J is TRBJ2-5 and V is TRBV6-5; D perhaps matches TRBD2 (5 bases). The V and J ends lost 4 bases and 5 bases respectively, with 11 bases between them. The V gene's germline CDR1 is MNHEY and CDR2 SVGAGI. There are 13 residues in the CDR3. The CDR3 DNA is TGTGCCAGCAGTTTCGGGGTCGGGGAGACCCAGTACTTC. Residues: CASSFGVGETQYF.

In its sample, this clonotype was seen many times. The DNA of the CDR3 is TGTGCCAGCTCACCACCGACTAGCGGTAGCACAGATACGCAGTATTTT. As protein: CASSPPTSGSTDTQYF. The rearrangement joins TRBV18 to TRBJ2-3; TRBD2 matches at 9 bases. With 0 bases clipped from V and 0 bases from J, the junction kept 1 base outside the gene matches. From germline, CDR1 is KGHSH and CDR2 LQKENI. CDR3 size: 16 residues. Full variable domain (missing parts from reference TRBV18 and TRBJ2-3): NAGVMQNPRHLVRRRGQEARLRCSPMKGHSHVYWYRQLPEEGLKFMVYLQKENIIDESGMPKERFSAEFPKEGPSILRIQQVVRGDSAAYFCASSPPTSGSTDTQYFGPGTRLTVL.

V and J are TRBV2 and TRBJ1-2; D is possibly TRBD1 (5 bases). The ends were cut back, 6 bases at V and 5 bases at J, with 13 bases in the middle. The CDR3 spans 13 residues. Germline CDR1 SNHLY, CDR2 FYNNEI. The CDR3 loop is CASRGLLEYGYTF. CDR3 sequence (DNA): TGTGCCAGCAGGGGGCTTCTAGAATATGGCTACACCTTC.

This clonotype appeared many times. The V and J genes are TRBV10-3 and TRBJ1-3, with D perhaps matching TRBD1 (6 bases). Germline CDR1 is ENHRY and CDR2 is SYGVKD. The CDR3 spans 14 residues. V was clipped by 7 bases and J by 4 bases, with 14 bases between them. The CDR3 protein is CAINMGTQGNTIYF. As DNA, the CDR3 is TGTGCCATCAACATGGGGACACAAGGAAACACCATATATTTT.

This clonotype was observed a few times. The chain joins TRBV6-5 to TRBJ1-2; weak D call: TRBD1 (5 bases). V lost 5 bases, J lost 4 bases, and 20 bases lay in between. This CDR3 has 16 amino acids. The germline V gene has CDR1 MNHEY and CDR2 SVGAGI. The CDR3 coding sequence is TGTGCCAGCAGTCCCTTTTTGCAGGGCGGGAGCTATGGCTACACCTTC. Protein product: CASSPFLQGGSYGYTF.

This clonotype showed up many times. This sequence joins TRBV3-1 and TRBJ1-1; D is undetermined. The CDR3 has 12 residues. Trimming left V 2 bases short and J 1 base short, with 2 bases between. Germline V gene sequence: CDR1 LGHDT, CDR2 YNNKEL (reference sequence). As DNA, the CDR3 is TGTGCCAGCAGCCAACCGAACACTGAAGCTTTCTTT. Translating it yields CASSQPNTEAFF.

This clonotype was picked up many times. The chain recombines TRBV2 with TRBJ1-3; D remains ambiguous. Germline CDR1 is SNHLY and CDR2 is FYNNEI. The CDR3 loop spans 14 amino acids. The V gene lost 4 bases and the J gene lost 0 bases, with 7 bases spanning the gap. DNA for the CDR3: TGTGCCAGCAGTGGAGGTTACTCTGGAAACACCATATATTTT. It encodes CASSGGYSGNTIYF.

This clonotype has only a few counts. This chain links TRBV5-6 with TRBJ1-1; 7 nucleotides align to TRBD1. Unmatched junction bases numbered 5, after V lost 6 bases and J lost 0 bases. This CDR3 is 14 amino acids long. Germline V gene sequence: CDR1 SGHDT, CDR2 YYEEEE. The CDR3: CASTETGLNTEAFF. The DNA for the CDR3 is TGTGCCAGCACCGAGACAGGGTTGAACACTGAAGCTTTCTTT.

This clonotype was detected ten times or more. The chain carries TRBV29-1 and TRBJ1-1; 9 bases agree with TRBD1. The CDR3 loop spans 13 amino acids. Germline CDR1 and CDR2: SQVTM and ANQGSEA. Losses at the gene ends were 6 bases for V and 3 bases for J; bases not matched to a gene: 5. The CDR3: CSVGDRGYTEAFF. CDR3 in DNA: TGCAGCGTCGGAGACAGGGGGTACACTGAAGCTTTCTTT.

Ten or more counts support this clonotype. The chain joins TRBV29-1 to TRBJ1-1; D remains unclear. There are 11 residues in the CDR3. V lost 4 bases and J lost 6, with 9 bases in between. Germline loops: CDR1 SQVTM, CDR2 ANQGSEA. CDR3 loop: CSVVVLAEAFF. DNA of the CDR3: TGCAGCGTTGTAGTCTTAGCTGAAGCTTTCTTT.

This clonotype was observed once. A much bigger clone sits one base away, suggesting this may be a read error. The chain uses TRBV7-9 and TRBJ2-2, with D maybe TRBD2 (6 bases). CDR1 is SEHNR, CDR2 FQNEAQ, per germline (reference sequence). There are 12 residues in the CDR3. The CDR3 nucleotides read TGTGCCAGCATCCCGGCGGGCGGGGTGCTGTTTTTT. It encodes CASIPAGGVLFF.

This clonotype was recorded at least ten times. In nucleotides, the CDR3 is TGTGCCATCAGTGAGTCGCAGGGGGATGAGACCCAGTACTTC. Translated, it gives CAISESQGDETQYF. V is TRBV10-3 and J is TRBJ2-5; 7 bases line up with TRBD1. Per germline, CDR1 ENHRY and CDR2 SYGVKD. This CDR3 comprises 14 residues. Trimming at V came to 0 bases and at J to 5 bases, leaving 3 bases not matched to a gene.

This clonotype has more than one count but fewer than ten. The CDR3 DNA follows: TGTGCCAGCAGTTTAGGACAGGGCCACTCTGGAAACACCATATATTTT. It codes for CASSLGQGHSGNTIYF. V usage is TRBV28 and J usage is TRBJ1-3; 8 nucleotides align to TRBD1. The ends lost 2 bases at V and 0 bases at J; junction bases unmatched: 3. This CDR3 is built from 16 residues. Per germline, CDR1 MDHEN and CDR2 SYDVKM. Based on the CDR3 plus reference TRBV28 and TRBJ1-3, the full variable domain is DVKVTQSSRYLVKRTGEKVFLECVQDMDHENMFWYRQDPGLGLRLIYFSYDVKMKEKGDIPEGYSVSREKKERFSLILESASTNQTSMYLCASSLGQGHSGNTIYFGEGSWLTVV.

The chain has TRBV12-3 or TRBV12-4 and TRBJ1-2, with 11 bases identical to TRBD1. This CDR3 has 15 amino acids. V was pared by 5 bases and J by 8 bases, with 10 bases of the junction left unmatched. The chain's CDR3 is CASSPGTGGLGGYTF. Written as DNA, the CDR3 is TGTGCCAGCAGTCCCGGGACAGGGGGACTAGGAGGCTACACCTTC.